This T cell receptor (beta chain) was captured by sequencing in a study of CD8+ T cells in alopecia areata. The overall study: The drug, oral tofacitinib, was given to treated patients at 5 to 10 mg twice daily. Overall study results and limits: Treatment with tofacitinib significantly lowered scalp clonality and reduced expanded CD8+ clones among the top 100. Normal scalp had lower clonality than lesional scalp, with alopecia totalis/universalis lesions showing this most strongly.

As the sequencing template, cDNA was produced by extracting RNA and reverse transcribing it. The method was immunoSEQ multiplex PCR; TCRdb's version includes in-frame clones alone and lacks a portion of them. The sample yields 180,000 or so clones, over 45% seen once. As for treatment: oral pan-JAK inhibitor, 5-10 mg twice daily. Cell sorting on a FACSAria was used to separate CD4+ and CD8+ T cells from the PBMCs. On this clone itself: No antigen is known for it.

The CDR3 is 14 amino acids. Germline CDR1 is SNHLY and CDR2 is FYNNEI. Trimming left V 0 bases short and J 4 bases short, with 8 bases between. The source is a human donor with alopecia areata. The sample consisted of CD4+ T cells sorted from blood, taken at week 24, from a patient treated with tofacitinib. This chain uses TRBV2 with TRBJ2-3; D is unresolved. The CDR3 sequence: CASSEAQGSDTQYF. Written as DNA, the CDR3 is TGTGCCAGCAGTGAAGCTCAAGGGTCAGATACGCAGTATTTT. The whole variable domain, remainder taken from reference TRBV2 and TRBJ2-3, is EPEVTQTPSHQVTQMGQEVILRCVPISNHLYFYWYRQILGQKVEFLVSFYNNEISEKSEIFDDQFSVERPDGSNFTLKIRSTKLEDSAMYFCASSEAQGSDTQYFGPGTRLTVL.